Following are 20 T cell receptor beta chains from one sample sequenced in a study of technical replicates of blood from several donors. Assay: immunoSEQ multiplex PCR; the TCRdb copy retains only in-frame clones and omits some. The sample holds 87,000 or so clones, around 92% seen once. Specimen: T cells isolated from PBMCs. The receptors originated from a human donor in good health.

J is TRBJ2-2 and V is TRBV5-1, with a weak D call TRBD1 (5 bases). This CDR3 region has 15 residues. V was trimmed by 3 bases and J by 6 bases, leaving 15 bases between them. Looked up from germline, CDR1 is SGHRS and CDR2 is YFSETQ. The DNA for the CDR3 is TGCGCCAGCAGCTCCCCTGGACATGTGTCCGGGGAGCTGTTTTTT. Translating gives CASSSPGHVSGELFF.

The rearrangement links TRBV27 to TRBJ2-7; TRBD1 matches 7 bases. CDR1 is MNHEY, CDR2 SMNVEV, per germline (reference sequence). J lost 3 bases, V lost 3 bases, and 8 bases had no gene match. CDR3 size: 15 residues. The DNA for the CDR3 is TGTGCCAGCAGTTTCGGGACAGCCTCCTACTACGAGCAGTACTTC. Its translation: CASSFGTASYYEQYF.

The rearrangement links TRBV27 to TRBJ2-1; D is possibly TRBD2 (5 bases). Deletions cut 2 bases from V and 7 bases from J, with 18 bases between. The CDR3 is made up of 16 amino acids. CDR1 MNHEY and CDR2 SMNVEV come from the germline V gene (reference sequence). For the CDR3, the DNA is TGTGCCAGCAGTTTAGAGGGAATCAAGTATAGAAATGAGCAGTTCTTC. This encodes CASSLEGIKYRNEQFF.

This chain uses TRBV6-5 with TRBJ1-1, with TRBD1 as a possible D gene (6 bases). There are 12 residues in the CDR3. Between the trimmed V and J ends, which lost 8 bases and 0 bases, there was a span of 7 bases. Germline CDR1 is MNHEY and CDR2 is SVGAGI. The CDR3 DNA reads TGTGCCAGCGGACAGTTGAACACTGAAGCTTTCTTT. It is translated as CASGQLNTEAFF.

For the CDR3, the DNA is TGTGCCAGCAGTGTTCTCCCAGGCGCCGGCTACACCTTC. As protein: CASSVLPGAGYTF. The chain is built from TRBV2 and TRBJ1-2, with D hard to call. This CDR3 has 13 residues. Trimming removed 4 bases from V and 8 bases from J, with 14 bases in between. The germline gives CDR1 SNHLY, CDR2 FYNNEI.

This chain links TRBV28 with TRBJ1-4, with D hard to call. Germline CDR1 and CDR2: MDHEN and SYDVKM. CDR3 length: 12 amino acids. With 3 bases removed from V and 7 bases from J, the gap between germline ends came to 6 bases. The CDR3 DNA follows: TGTGCCAGCAGTTTTAGCGGTGAAAAACTGTTTTTT. This translates into CASSFSGEKLFF.

This rearrangement joins TRBV6-5 to TRBJ1-2; D uncertain. CDR3 size: 14 residues. The germline V and J ends were trimmed by 2 bases and 2 bases, with 9 bases remaining between them. Germline CDR1 MNHEY, CDR2 SVGAGI. CDR3 sequence: CASSYTEVNYGYTF. The CDR3, as DNA: TGTGCCAGCAGTTACACCGAGGTGAACTATGGCTACACCTTC.

The V call is TRBV5-4, the J call TRBJ2-1; D possibly corresponds to TRBD1 (6 bases). The CDR3 spans 16 residues. Between the trimmed V and J ends, which lost 5 bases and 6 bases, there was a span of 21 bases. Germline CDR1 is SGHNT and CDR2 is YYREEE (reference sequence). The chain's CDR3 is CASSPKGTTRGNEQFF. The CDR3 bases are TGTGCCAGCAGTCCGAAAGGGACAACTAGGGGCAATGAGCAGTTCTTC.

The chain recombines TRBV28 with TRBJ2-7; perhaps TRBD1 as D (5 bases). This CDR3 region has 13 residues. The germline V gene has CDR1 MDHEN and CDR2 SYDVKM. The V and J ends lost 5 bases and 5 bases respectively, with 13 bases between them. This CDR3 reads CASSQGVVDEQYF. CDR3 coding DNA: TGTGCCAGCAGTCAGGGCGTGGTGGACGAGCAGTACTTC.

This clone was seen once. The CDR3 region is CASRTGRTPSYEQYF. The DNA for the CDR3 is TGTGCCAGCAGGACAGGGCGGACCCCCTCCTACGAGCAGTACTTC. V gene TRBV6-6 combines with J gene TRBJ2-7; TRBD1 matches 7 bases. The germline gives CDR1 MNHNY, CDR2 SVGAGI (reference sequence). The V segment lost 6 bases and the J segment 0 bases; nucleotides outside the gene matches: 8. The CDR3 extends over 15 amino acids.

The chain combines TRBV5-6 with TRBJ1-3, with a weak D call TRBD1 (5 bases). CDR3 size: 14 residues. V shed 0 bases and J shed 2 bases, with 6 bases lying between them. The V gene's germline CDR1 is SGHDT and CDR2 YYEEEE. CDR3: CASSLVGAGNTIYF. As DNA, the CDR3 is TGTGCCAGCAGCTTGGTAGGGGCTGGAAACACCATATATTTT.

This sequence joins TRBV5-1 and TRBJ2-3, with TRBD2 matching 10 bases. Germline values: CDR1 SGHRS, CDR2 YFSETQ. CDR3 length: 16 amino acids. V lost 6 bases and J lost 1; bases outside the gene matches: 8. As DNA, the CDR3 is TGCGCCAGCAACAACAGACTAGCGGGCGGCACAGATACGCAGTATTTT. Translating gives CASNNRLAGGTDTQYF.

J is TRBJ1-1 and V is TRBV5-4; 7 nucleotides align to TRBD1. The germline V gene encodes CDR1 SGHNT and CDR2 YYREEE (reference sequence). The J segment lost 3 bases and the V segment lost 0 bases, leaving 5 bases of the junction unmatched. The CDR3 runs 15 residues. The CDR3 sequence is CASSLEDRADTEAFF. CDR3 in DNA: TGTGCCAGCAGCTTGGAAGACAGGGCGGACACTGAAGCTTTCTTT. Drawing the rest from reference TRBV5-4 and TRBJ1-1, the complete variable domain is ETGVTQSPTHLIKTRGQQVTLRCSSQSGHNTVSWYQQALGQGPQFIFQYYREEENGRGNFPPRFSGLQFPNYSSELNVNALELDDSALYLCASSLEDRADTEAFFGQGTRLTVV.

The chain uses TRBV11-2 and TRBJ2-7; a weak D match, TRBD1 (5 bases). Per the germline V gene, CDR1 is SGHAT and CDR2 is FQNNGV. The CDR3 is 13 amino acids. The V and J ends lost 3 bases and 1 base respectively, with 7 bases between them. In DNA, the CDR3 is TGTGCCAGCAGCTTTCCAGGGTCCTACGAGCAGTACTTC. The encoded protein is CASSFPGSYEQYF.

This clone was detected only once. V usage is TRBV7-8 and J usage is TRBJ1-1; D ambiguous. Germline V gene data show CDR1 as SGHVS and CDR2 as FQNEAQ. CDR3 length: 13 amino acids. The V end lost 3 bases, the J end lost 2 bases, and 7 bases lay between the germline ends. CDR3 amino acids: CASSLGANTEAFF. Written as DNA, the CDR3 is TGTGCCAGCAGCTTGGGCGCCAACACTGAAGCTTTCTTT. Full variable domain (rest looked up from reference TRBV7-8 and TRBJ1-1): GAGVSQSPRYKVAKRGQDVALRCDPISGHVSLFWYQQALGQGPEFLTYFQNEAQLDKSGLPSDRFFAERPEGSVSTLKIQRTQQEDSAVYLCASSLGANTEAFFGQGTRLTVV.

This sequence joins TRBV27 and TRBJ2-7; TRBD1 matches 7 bases. This CDR3 spans 15 amino acids. J gave up 3 bases and V 3 bases, and 8 bases lay outside the gene matches. The germline CDR1 and CDR2 sequences are MNHEY and SMNVEV (reference sequence). The CDR3 nucleotides are TGTGCCAGCAGTTTTTCGACAGGGTGGATCTACGAGCAGTACTTC. This translates into CASSFSTGWIYEQYF.

The chain uses TRBV7-2 and TRBJ2-1; 9 positions agree with TRBD2. With V trimmed by 3 bases and J by 7 bases, 7 bases remained unmatched. Germline CDR1 is SGHTA and CDR2 is FQGNSA. The CDR3 is 15 amino acids. For the CDR3, the DNA is TGTGCCAGCAGCTTGGGTAGCGGGGGAGGGAATGAGCAGTTCTTC. Its translation: CASSLGSGGGNEQFF.

V gene TRBV27 combines with J gene TRBJ2-1; the D gene is possibly TRBD2 (5 bases). Germline loops: CDR1 MNHEY, CDR2 SMNVEV (reference sequence). The CDR3 has 18 residues. Trimming left V 8 bases short and J 0 bases short, with 23 bases between. CDR3 DNA: TGTGCCAGCGGAGCGCCCGGAGGATTTTTAAGCTCCTACAATGAGCAGTTCTTC. Its protein product is CASGAPGGFLSSYNEQFF.

The CDR3, as DNA: TGTGCCAGCAGTGACAGGGGATGGGGACAGTTCTTC. This translates into CASSDRGWGQFF. This rearrangement joins TRBV2 to TRBJ2-1, with D possibly being TRBD1 (6 bases). The V and J ends lost 3 bases and 13 bases respectively, with 13 bases between them. The CDR3 is 12 residues long. CDR1 is SNHLY, CDR2 FYNNEI, per germline.

The gene calls are TRBV5-4 and TRBJ2-1, with 12 positions matching TRBD2. This CDR3 has 18 residues. V dropped 0 bases and J dropped 7; count of bases not matched to a gene: 11. CDR1 and CDR2 (germline): SGHNT, YYREEE (reference sequence). CDR3 nucleotide sequence: TGTGCCAGCAGCTTGGAGAGGATGCGGCTAGCGGGAGGGAATGAGCAGTTCTTC. Translation gives CASSLERMRLAGGNEQFF.